Presented here are 10 T cell receptor beta chains from one specimen sequenced in a study of blood T cell repertoires in COVID-19. Assay used: immunoSEQ multiplex PCR; TCRdb lists only in-frame clones, some missing. The data hold around 180,000 clones, with roughly 84% observed a single time. Sequenced sample: peripheral blood. All receptors derive from a person aged 65 to 85 with COVID-19, enrolled during active disease.

The chain uses TRBV5-1 and TRBJ1-1; 8 nucleotides match TRBD1. Germline CDR1 reads SGHRS; CDR2 reads YFSETQ. The CDR3 length is 14 residues. With 3 bases clipped from V and 2 bases from J, the junction kept 3 bases outside the gene matches. DNA of the CDR3: TGCGCCAGCAGCTCGGGACAGGTAAACACTGAAGCTTTCTTT. Protein: CASSSGQVNTEAFF. The complete variable domain, with remaining parts taken from reference TRBV5-1 and TRBJ1-1, reads KAGVTQTPRYLIKTRGQQVTLSCSPISGHRSVSWYQQTPGQGLQFLFEYFSETQRNKGNFPGRFSGRQFSNSRSEMNVSTLELGDSALYLCASSSGQVNTEAFFGQGTRLTVV.

The V and J genes are TRBV7-2 and TRBJ2-6, with D maybe TRBD1 (6 bases). The CDR3 consists of 18 residues. V was clipped by 2 bases and J by 0 bases, with 14 bases between them. Germline values: CDR1 SGHTA, CDR2 FQGNSA. The CDR3 spells CASSLWTATSSGANVLTF. CDR3 DNA sequence: TGTGCCAGCAGCTTATGGACAGCGACCAGCTCTGGGGCCAACGTCCTGACTTTC.

V is TRBV6-6 and J is TRBJ2-1; 11 nucleotides agree with TRBD2. V lost 5 bases and J lost 5; bases outside the gene matches: 11. CDR3 size: 17 residues. Germline assignment: CDR1 MNHNY and CDR2 SVGAGI (reference sequence). CDR3 loop: CASSLLAGGGKNNEQFF. DNA of the CDR3: TGTGCCAGCAGTCTTCTAGCGGGGGGCGGGAAAAACAATGAGCAGTTCTTC.

This clone is a singleton in its sample. The chain recombines TRBV27 with TRBJ1-1; 7 nucleotides match TRBD1. The CDR3 consists of 16 residues. Looked up from germline, CDR1 is MNHEY and CDR2 is SMNVEV (reference sequence). Germline trimming cut 7 bases from V and 0 bases from J; bases unmatched to any gene: 11. The CDR3 loop is CASTHRGTNMNTEAFF. DNA of the CDR3: TGTGCCAGCACCCACAGGGGCACCAATATGAACACTGAAGCTTTCTTT.

The chain recombines TRBV5-1 with TRBJ1-2; tentatively, D is TRBD1 (5 bases). The V gene's germline CDR1 is SGHRS and CDR2 YFSETQ. The CDR3 consists of 15 residues. Trimming took 0 bases from V and 7 from J, leaving 16 bases between them. CDR3 DNA: TGCGCCAGCAGCTTGGACGGGGGAAGGCGAAGTGGCTACACCTTC. This codes for CASSLDGGRRSGYTF.

The V gene is TRBV27, the J gene TRBJ2-7, with 7 bases that match TRBD1. Looked up from germline, CDR1 is MNHEY and CDR2 is SMNVEV (reference sequence). With V trimmed by 2 bases and J by 9 bases, 10 bases remained unmatched. This CDR3 has 14 amino acids. The CDR3 nucleotides read TGTGCCAGCAGTTTAGACAGGGCCGACGTAGGGCAGTACTTC. Translating it yields CASSLDRADVGQYF.

This chain uses TRBV30 with TRBJ2-5, with D possibly matching TRBD2 (6 bases). Trimming removed 1 base from V and 2 bases from J, with 17 bases in between. The germline gives CDR1 GTSNPN, CDR2 SVGIG (reference sequence). There are 16 residues in the CDR3. The CDR3 coding sequence is TGTGCCTGGAGTGCTCGGTTTTTGGGGAGGCAAGAGACCCAGTACTTC. It yields the protein CAWSARFLGRQETQYF.

The chain recombines TRBV5-8 with TRBJ2-3; 7 bases align to TRBD1. The CDR3 runs 15 residues. V was clipped by 4 bases and J by 1 base; unmatched bases: 6. Germline V gives CDR1 SGHTS, CDR2 YDEGEE. The CDR3 DNA follows: TGTGCCAGCAGCCATGGACAGGTTGGCACAGATACGCAGTATTTT. Amino acid sequence: CASSHGQVGTDTQYF.

The genes are TRBV4-3 and TRBJ2-4; D ambiguous. V lost 0 bases to trimming and J lost 0 bases, with 18 bases between them. The CDR3 is made up of 19 amino acids. The germline gives CDR1 LGHNA, CDR2 YSLEER. The CDR3 protein is CASSQDGPILGVAKNIQYF. The CDR3 nucleotides are TGCGCCAGCAGCCAAGATGGGCCCATCCTGGGTGTAGCCAAAAACATTCAGTACTTC.

This chain joins TRBV4-3 and TRBJ1-5; no definite D call. Germline V lookup: CDR1 LGHNA, CDR2 YSLEER. The CDR3 is 13 residues long. Deletions cut 1 base from V and 6 bases from J, with 7 bases between. The DNA for the CDR3 is TGCGCCAGCAGCCAAGTGGTTAGTCAGCCCCAGCATTTT. It yields the protein CASSQVVSQPQHF.